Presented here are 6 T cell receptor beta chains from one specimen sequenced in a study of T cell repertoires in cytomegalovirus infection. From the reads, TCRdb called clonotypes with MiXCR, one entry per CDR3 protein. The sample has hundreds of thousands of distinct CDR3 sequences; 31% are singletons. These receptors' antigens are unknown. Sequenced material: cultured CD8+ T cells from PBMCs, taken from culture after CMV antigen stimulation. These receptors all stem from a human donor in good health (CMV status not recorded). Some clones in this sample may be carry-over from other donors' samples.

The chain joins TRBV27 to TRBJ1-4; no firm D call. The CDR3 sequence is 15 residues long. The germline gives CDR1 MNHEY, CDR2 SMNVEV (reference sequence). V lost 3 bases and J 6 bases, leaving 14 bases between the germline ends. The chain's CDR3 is CASSFRSRRDEKLFF. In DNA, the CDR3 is TGTGCCAGCAGTTTTAGATCGCGGAGGGATGAAAAACTGTTTTTT.

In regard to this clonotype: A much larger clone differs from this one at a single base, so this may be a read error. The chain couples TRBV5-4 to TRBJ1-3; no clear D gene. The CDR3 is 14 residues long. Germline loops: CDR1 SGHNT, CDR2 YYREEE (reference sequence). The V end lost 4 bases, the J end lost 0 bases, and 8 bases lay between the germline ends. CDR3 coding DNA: TGTGCCAGCAGCGGGGAGGGCTCTGGAAACACCATATATTTT. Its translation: CASSGEGSGNTIYF. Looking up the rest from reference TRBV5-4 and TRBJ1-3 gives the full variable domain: ETGVTQSPTHLIKTRGQQVTLRCSSQSGHNTVSWYQQALGQGPQFIFQYYREEENGRGNFPPRFSGLQFPNYSSELNVNALELDDSALYLCASSGEGSGNTIYFGEGSWLTVV.

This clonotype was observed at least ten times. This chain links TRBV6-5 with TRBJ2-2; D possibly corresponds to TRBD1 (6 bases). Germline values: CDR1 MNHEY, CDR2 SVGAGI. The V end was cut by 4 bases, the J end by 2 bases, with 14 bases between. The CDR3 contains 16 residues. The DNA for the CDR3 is TGTGCCAGCAGTTTTGCAGGGGCGAGAAACACCGGGGAGCTGTTTTTT. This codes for CASSFAGARNTGELFF.

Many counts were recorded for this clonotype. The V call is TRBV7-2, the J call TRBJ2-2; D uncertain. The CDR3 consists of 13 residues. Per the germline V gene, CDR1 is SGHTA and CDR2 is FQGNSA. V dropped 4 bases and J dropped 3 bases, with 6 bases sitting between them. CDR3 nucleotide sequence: TGTGCCAGCAGCTCGATACACACCGGGGAGCTGTTTTTT. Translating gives CASSSIHTGELFF.

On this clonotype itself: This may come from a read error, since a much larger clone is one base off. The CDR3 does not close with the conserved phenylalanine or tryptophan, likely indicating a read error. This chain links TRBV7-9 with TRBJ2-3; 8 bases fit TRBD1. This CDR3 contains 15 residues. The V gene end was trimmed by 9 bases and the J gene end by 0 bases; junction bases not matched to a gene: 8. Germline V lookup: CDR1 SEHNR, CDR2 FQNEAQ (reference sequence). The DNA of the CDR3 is TGTGCCAGTCCGCCGGGGACAGGTAGCACAGATACGCAGTATCTT. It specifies CASPPGTGSTDTQYL.

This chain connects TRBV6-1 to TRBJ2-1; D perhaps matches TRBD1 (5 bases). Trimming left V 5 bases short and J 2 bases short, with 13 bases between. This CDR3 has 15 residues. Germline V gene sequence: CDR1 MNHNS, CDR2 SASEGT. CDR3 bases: TGTGCCAGCAGTTTTCTCGACAGAGCCTACAATGAGCAGTTCTTC. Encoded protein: CASSFLDRAYNEQFF.